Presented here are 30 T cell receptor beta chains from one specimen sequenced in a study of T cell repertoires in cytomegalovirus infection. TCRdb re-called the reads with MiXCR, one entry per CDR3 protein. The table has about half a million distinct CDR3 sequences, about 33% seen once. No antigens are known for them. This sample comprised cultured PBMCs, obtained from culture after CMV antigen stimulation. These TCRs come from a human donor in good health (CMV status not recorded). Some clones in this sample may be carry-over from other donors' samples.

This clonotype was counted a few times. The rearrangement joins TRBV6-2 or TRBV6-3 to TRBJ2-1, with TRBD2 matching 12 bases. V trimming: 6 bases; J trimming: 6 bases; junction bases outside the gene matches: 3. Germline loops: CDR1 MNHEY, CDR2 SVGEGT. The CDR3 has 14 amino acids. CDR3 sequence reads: CASSTTSGSNEQFF. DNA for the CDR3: TGTGCCAGCAGCACGACTAGCGGGAGCAATGAGCAGTTCTTC.

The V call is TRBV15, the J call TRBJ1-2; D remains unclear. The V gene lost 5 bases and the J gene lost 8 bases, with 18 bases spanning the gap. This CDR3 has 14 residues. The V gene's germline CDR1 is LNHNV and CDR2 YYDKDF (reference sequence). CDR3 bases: TGTGCCACCAGCTCCCGAGGGTCGGGAGGCGGCTACACCTTC. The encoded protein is CATSSRGSGGGYTF.

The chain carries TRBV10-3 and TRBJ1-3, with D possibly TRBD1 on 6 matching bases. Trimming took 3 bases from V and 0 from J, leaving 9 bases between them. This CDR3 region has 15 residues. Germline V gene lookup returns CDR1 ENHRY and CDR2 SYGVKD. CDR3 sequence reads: CAISDGQISGNTIYF. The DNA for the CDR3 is TGTGCCATCAGTGACGGACAGATCTCTGGAAACACCATATATTTT.

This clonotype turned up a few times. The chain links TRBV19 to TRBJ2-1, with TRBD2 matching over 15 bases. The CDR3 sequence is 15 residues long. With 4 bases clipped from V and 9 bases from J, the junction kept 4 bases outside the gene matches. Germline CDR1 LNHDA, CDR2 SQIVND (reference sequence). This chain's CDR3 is CASSTGLAGGGEQFF. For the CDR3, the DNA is TGTGCCAGTAGTACGGGACTAGCGGGAGGTGGTGAGCAGTTCTTC.

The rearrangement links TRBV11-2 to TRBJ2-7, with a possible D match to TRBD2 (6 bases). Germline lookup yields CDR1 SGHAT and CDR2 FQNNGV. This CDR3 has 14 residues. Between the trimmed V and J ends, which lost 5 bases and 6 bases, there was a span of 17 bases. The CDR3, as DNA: TGTGCCAGCAGCCCCTCCCCAGCGGGTAGCGAGCAGTACGTC. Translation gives CASSPSPAGSEQYV.

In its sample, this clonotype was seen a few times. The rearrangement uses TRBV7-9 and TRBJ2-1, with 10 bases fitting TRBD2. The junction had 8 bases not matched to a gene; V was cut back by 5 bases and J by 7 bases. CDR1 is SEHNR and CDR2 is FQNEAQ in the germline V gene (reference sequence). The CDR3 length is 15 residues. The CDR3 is CASSNFGLAANEQFF. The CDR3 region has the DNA TGTGCCAGCAGCAACTTCGGACTAGCGGCTAATGAGCAGTTCTTC.

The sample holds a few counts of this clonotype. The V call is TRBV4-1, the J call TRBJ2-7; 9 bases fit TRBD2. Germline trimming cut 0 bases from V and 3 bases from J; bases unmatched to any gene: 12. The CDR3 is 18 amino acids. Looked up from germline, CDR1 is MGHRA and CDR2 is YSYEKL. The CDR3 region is CASSQDTGTAGGLYEQYV. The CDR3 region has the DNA TGCGCCAGCAGCCAAGATACGGGTACGGCGGGAGGGCTCTACGAGCAGTACGTC.

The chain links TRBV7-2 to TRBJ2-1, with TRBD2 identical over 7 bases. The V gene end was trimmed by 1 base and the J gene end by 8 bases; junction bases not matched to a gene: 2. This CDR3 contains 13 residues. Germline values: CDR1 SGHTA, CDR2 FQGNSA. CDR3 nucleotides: TGTGCCAGCAGCTTAGAGGCGGGGGATGAGCAGTTCTTC. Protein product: CASSLEAGDEQFF.

This chain's CDR3 is CASSRVASSYNEQFF. In DNA, the CDR3 is TGTGCCAGCAGCCGGGTAGCGAGCTCCTACAATGAGCAGTTCTTC. The gene calls are TRBV3-1 and TRBJ2-1, with D possibly being TRBD2 (5 bases). This CDR3 is 15 amino acids long. Germline loops: CDR1 LGHDT, CDR2 YNNKEL (reference sequence). V shed 4 bases and J shed 0 bases, with 10 bases lying between them.

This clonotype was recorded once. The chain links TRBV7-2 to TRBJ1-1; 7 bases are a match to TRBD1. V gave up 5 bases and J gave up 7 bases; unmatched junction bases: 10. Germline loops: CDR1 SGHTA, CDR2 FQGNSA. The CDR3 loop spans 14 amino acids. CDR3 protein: CASSAQPQGIEAFF. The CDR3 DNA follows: TGTGCCAGCAGCGCCCAACCACAGGGGATTGAAGCTTTCTTT.

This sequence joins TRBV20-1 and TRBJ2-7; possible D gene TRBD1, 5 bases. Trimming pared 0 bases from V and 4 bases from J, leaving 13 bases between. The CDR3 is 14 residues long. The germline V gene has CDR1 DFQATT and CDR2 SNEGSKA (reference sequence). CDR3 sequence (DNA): TGCAGTGCTAGAGACCTAGAGACAGCTTACGAGCAGTACTTC. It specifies CSARDLETAYEQYF.

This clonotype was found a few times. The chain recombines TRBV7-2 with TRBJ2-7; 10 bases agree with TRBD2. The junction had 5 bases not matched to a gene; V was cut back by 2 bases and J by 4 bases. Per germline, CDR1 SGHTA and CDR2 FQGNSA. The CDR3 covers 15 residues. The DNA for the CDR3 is TGTGCCAGCAGCTTAAGTTCTAGCGGGGGATACGAGCAGTACGTC. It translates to CASSLSSSGGYEQYV.

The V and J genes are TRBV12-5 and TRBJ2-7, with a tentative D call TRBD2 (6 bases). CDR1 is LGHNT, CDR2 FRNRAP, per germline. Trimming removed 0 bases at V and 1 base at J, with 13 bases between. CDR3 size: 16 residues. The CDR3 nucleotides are TGTGCTAGTGGTTTGGTAACCGGGCGGGGATCCTACGAGCAGTACTTC. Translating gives CASGLVTGRGSYEQYF. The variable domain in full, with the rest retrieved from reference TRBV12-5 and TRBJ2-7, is DARVTQTPRHKVTEMGQEVTMRCQPILGHNTVFWYRQTMMQGLELLAYFRNRAPLDDSGMPKDRFSAEMPDATLATLKIQPSEPRDSAVYFCASGLVTGRGSYEQYFGPGTRLTVT.

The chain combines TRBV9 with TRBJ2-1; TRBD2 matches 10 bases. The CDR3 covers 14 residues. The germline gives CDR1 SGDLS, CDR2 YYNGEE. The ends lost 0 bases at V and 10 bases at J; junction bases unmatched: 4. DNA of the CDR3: TGTGCCAGCAGCGTAGGCCTAGCGGGAGTGGAGCAGTTCTTC. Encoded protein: CASSVGLAGVEQFF.

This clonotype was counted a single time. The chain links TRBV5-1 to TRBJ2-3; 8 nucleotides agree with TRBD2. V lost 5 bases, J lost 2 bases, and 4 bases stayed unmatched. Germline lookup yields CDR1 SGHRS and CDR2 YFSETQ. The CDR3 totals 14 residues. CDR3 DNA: TGCGCCAGCAGGAGTAGCGGGAACACAGATACGCAGTATTTT. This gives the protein CASRSSGNTDTQYF.

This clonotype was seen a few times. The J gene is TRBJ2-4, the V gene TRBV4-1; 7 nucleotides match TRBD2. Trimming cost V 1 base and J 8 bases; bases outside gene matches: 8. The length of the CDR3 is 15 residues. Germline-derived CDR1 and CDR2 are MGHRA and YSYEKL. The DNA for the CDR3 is TGCGCCAGCAGCCAAGTAGTCGCGGGAGAGGACATTCAGTACTTC. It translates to CASSQVVAGEDIQYF.

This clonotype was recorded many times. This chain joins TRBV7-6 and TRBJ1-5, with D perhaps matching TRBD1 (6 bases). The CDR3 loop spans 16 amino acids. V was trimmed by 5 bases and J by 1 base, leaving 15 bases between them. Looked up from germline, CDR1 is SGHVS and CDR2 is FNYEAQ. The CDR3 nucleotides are TGTGCCAGCAGCCTAGGACAGCGGGGGAGCAATCAGCCCCAGCATTTT. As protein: CASSLGQRGSNQPQHF. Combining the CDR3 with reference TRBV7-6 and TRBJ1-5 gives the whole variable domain GAGVSQSPRYKVTKRGQDVALRCDPISGHVSLYWYRQALGQGPEFLTYFNYEAQQDKSGLPNDRFSAERPEGSISTLTIQRTEQRDSAMYRCASSLGQRGSNQPQHFGDGTRLSIL.

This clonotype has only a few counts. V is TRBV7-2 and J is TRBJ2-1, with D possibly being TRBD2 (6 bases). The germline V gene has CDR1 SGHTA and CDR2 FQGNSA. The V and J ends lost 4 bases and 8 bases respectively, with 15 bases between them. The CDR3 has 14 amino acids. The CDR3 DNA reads TGTGCCAGCAGCTCTGAGCGGGCAGTGGATGAGCAGTTCTTC. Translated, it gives CASSSERAVDEQFF.

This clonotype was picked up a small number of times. The CDR3 protein is CASSFYSRPPRFF. The DNA for the CDR3 is TGTGCCAGCAGTTTTTATAGTCGGCCACCGAGGTTCTTC. This sequence joins TRBV12-3 or TRBV12-4 and TRBJ2-1, with D uncertain. Trimming left V 3 bases short and J 15 bases short, with 18 bases between. The CDR3 sequence is 13 residues long.

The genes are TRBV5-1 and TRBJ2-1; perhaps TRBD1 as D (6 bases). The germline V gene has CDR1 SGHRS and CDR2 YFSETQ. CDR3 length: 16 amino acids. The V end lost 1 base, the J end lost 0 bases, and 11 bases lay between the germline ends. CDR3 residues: CASSLIIGGSYNEQFF. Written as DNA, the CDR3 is TGCGCCAGCAGCTTGATTATAGGGGGCTCCTACAATGAGCAGTTCTTC.

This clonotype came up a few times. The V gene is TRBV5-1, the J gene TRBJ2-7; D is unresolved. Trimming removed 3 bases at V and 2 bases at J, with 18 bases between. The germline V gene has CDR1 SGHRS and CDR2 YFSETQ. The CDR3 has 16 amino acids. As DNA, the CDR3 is TGCGCCAGCAGCTCCCCCGAACAAGAGAATACCTACGAGCAGTACGTC. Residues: CASSSPEQENTYEQYV.

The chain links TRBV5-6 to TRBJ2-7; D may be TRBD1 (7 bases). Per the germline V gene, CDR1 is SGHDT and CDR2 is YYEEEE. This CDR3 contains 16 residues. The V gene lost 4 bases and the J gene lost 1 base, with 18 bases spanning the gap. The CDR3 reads CASSPGGTEESYEQYV. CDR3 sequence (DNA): TGTGCCAGCAGCCCTGGAGGGACAGAGGAATCCTACGAGCAGTACGTC.

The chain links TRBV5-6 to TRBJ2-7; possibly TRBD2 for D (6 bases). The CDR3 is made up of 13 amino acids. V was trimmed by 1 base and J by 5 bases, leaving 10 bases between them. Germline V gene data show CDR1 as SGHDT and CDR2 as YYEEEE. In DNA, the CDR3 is TGTGCCAGCAGCTTGATGCGGGGAGACGAGCAGTACTTC. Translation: CASSLMRGDEQYF.

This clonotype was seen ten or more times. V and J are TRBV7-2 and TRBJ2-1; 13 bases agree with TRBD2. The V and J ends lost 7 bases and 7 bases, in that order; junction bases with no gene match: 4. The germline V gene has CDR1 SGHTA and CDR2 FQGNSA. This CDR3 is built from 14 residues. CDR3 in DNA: TGTGCCAGCAACGGACTAGCGGGAGCTAATGAGCAGTTCTTC. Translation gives CASNGLAGANEQFF.

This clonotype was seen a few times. The CDR3 loop reads CASSLWDLNTEAFF. CDR3 nucleotide sequence: TGTGCCAGCAGCTTGTGGGACCTCAACACTGAAGCTTTCTTT. This chain links TRBV7-6 with TRBJ1-1, with D possibly matching TRBD1 (5 bases). The V end lost 3 bases, the J end lost 2 bases, and 10 bases lay between the germline ends. Germline lookup yields CDR1 SGHVS and CDR2 FNYEAQ. The CDR3 totals 14 residues.

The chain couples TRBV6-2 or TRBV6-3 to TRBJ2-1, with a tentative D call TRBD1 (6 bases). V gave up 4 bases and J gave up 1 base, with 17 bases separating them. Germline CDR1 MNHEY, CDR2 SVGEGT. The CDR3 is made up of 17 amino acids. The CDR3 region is CASSSIRTVGSYNEQFF. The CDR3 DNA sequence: TGTGCCAGCAGTTCAATCCGGACAGTGGGATCCTACAATGAGCAGTTCTTC.

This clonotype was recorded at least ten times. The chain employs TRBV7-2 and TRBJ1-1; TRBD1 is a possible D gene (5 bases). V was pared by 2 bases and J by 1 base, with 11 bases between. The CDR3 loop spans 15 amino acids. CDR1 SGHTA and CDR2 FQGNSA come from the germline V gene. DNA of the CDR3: TGTGCCAGCAGCTTAAAGAGCGGACAGAACACTGAAGCTTTCTTT. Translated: CASSLKSGQNTEAFF.

CDR3 DNA: TGTGCCAGCAGTTACTCGTACCGGGCGGGAGATTGGGACAATGAGCAGTTCTTC. Its translation: CASSYSYRAGDWDNEQFF. The chain carries TRBV6-2 or TRBV6-3 and TRBJ2-1, with TRBD2 matching 7 bases. Germline V gives CDR1 MNHEY, CDR2 SVGEGT. Trimming took 0 bases from V and 5 from J; bases not matched to a gene: 13. This CDR3 is built from 18 residues.

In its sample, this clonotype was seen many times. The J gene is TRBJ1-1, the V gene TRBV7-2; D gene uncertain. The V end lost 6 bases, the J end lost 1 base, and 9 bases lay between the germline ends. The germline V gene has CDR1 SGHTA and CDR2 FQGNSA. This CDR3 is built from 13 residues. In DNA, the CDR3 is TGTGCCAGCAGTAAACAGAGGAACACTGAAGCTTTCTTT. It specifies CASSKQRNTEAFF.

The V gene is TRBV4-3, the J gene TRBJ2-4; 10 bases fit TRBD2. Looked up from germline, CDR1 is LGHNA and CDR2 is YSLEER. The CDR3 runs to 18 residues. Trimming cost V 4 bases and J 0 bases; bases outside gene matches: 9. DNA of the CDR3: TGCGCCAGCAGCCTAGGACTAGCGGTAACTTTAGCCAAAAACATTCAGTACTTC. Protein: CASSLGLAVTLAKNIQYF.